These 11 T cell receptor beta chains were sequenced from one sample in a study of shared clonotypes between healthy human individuals. Sequencing was performed with immunoSEQ multiplex PCR; in TCRdb, only in-frame clones are kept and a portion is missing. The data hold just over 2,000,000 clones, with about 95% observed a single time. What was sequenced was naive CD4+ T cells sorted from blood. Sample subset: CD45RA+ positively selected. These receptors all come from a man between 18 and 29 years old in good health.

This chain connects TRBV19 to TRBJ1-1, with TRBD1 as a possible D gene (5 bases). Trimming removed 0 bases from V and 8 bases from J, with 10 bases in between. The CDR3 totals 13 residues. Germline V gene sequence: CDR1 LNHDA, CDR2 SQIVND (reference sequence). Written as DNA, the CDR3 is TGTGCCAGTAGTATAGATGGGGGTTCCGAAGCTTTCTTT. It specifies CASSIDGGSEAFF.

This clone was counted a single time. The genes are TRBV5-1 and TRBJ2-3; perhaps D is TRBD1 or TRBD2 (6 bases each). This CDR3 spans 14 amino acids. V lost 2 bases to trimming and J lost 2 bases, with 9 bases between them. CDR1 and CDR2 from the germline V gene are SGHRS and YFSETQ. CDR3 amino acids: CASSFRGHTDTQYF. The CDR3 DNA reads as TGCGCCAGCAGCTTTCGGGGGCACACAGATACGCAGTATTTT.

V is TRBV11-3 and J is TRBJ1-1; weak D call: TRBD1 (5 bases). Germline V gives CDR1 SGHNT, CDR2 YENEEA. The V and J ends lost 4 bases and 10 bases respectively, with 16 bases between them. The CDR3 is made up of 13 amino acids. CDR3 bases: TGTGCCAGCAGCTCGGCGGGTAAGAGGGGAGCTTTCTTT. This gives the protein CASSSAGKRGAFF.

This clone was recorded only once. Other DNA sequences in the sample encode the same CDR3. This chain links TRBV7-9 with TRBJ1-2; no firm D call. The CDR3 is made up of 14 amino acids. Per germline, CDR1 SEHNR and CDR2 FQNEAQ (reference sequence). V gave up 0 bases and J gave up 1 base, with 6 bases separating them. Here the CDR3 reads CASSLARDNYGYTF. In nucleotides, the CDR3 is TGTGCCAGCAGCTTAGCGCGGGATAACTATGGCTACACCTTC.

This clone was counted a single time. The same CDR3 is also encoded by other DNA sequences in this sample. V gene TRBV10-1 combines with J gene TRBJ2-7; the D is unclear. The germline V gene encodes CDR1 WNHNN and CDR2 SYGVQD (reference sequence). The CDR3 runs to 13 residues. With 0 bases removed from V and 4 bases from J, the gap between germline ends came to 7 bases. CDR3 region: CASSESGVYEQYF. CDR3 DNA sequence: TGCGCCAGCAGTGAGTCGGGCGTGTACGAGCAGTACTTC.

This clone has just one count. This sequence joins TRBV23-1 and TRBJ2-2; 9 positions agree with TRBD1. TRBV23-1 is an ORF, and what it does is uncertain. V was clipped by 6 bases and J by 2 bases; unmatched bases: 16. The length of the CDR3 is 19 residues. Written as DNA, the CDR3 is TGCGCCAGCAGGACCGTTCTAAGGGACAGGGTACGAAACACCGGGGAGCTGTTTTTT. Translating it yields CASRTVLRDRVRNTGELFF.

The chain combines TRBV6-6 with TRBJ2-1; D unresolved. The V end lost 6 bases, the J end lost 6 bases, and 9 bases lay between the germline ends. This CDR3 is built from 12 residues. The germline gives CDR1 MNHNY, CDR2 SVGAGI (reference sequence). CDR3: CASRVTGNEQFF. The CDR3 DNA is TGTGCCAGCAGAGTTACGGGCAATGAGCAGTTCTTC.

Concerning this clone itself: Other DNA sequences in this specimen translate into the identical CDR3. The J gene is TRBJ1-5, the V gene TRBV6-1; D not certain. The CDR3 loop spans 13 amino acids. In germline, CDR1 is MNHNS, CDR2 SASEGT. Trimming left V 2 bases short and J 1 base short, with 3 bases between. Written as DNA, the CDR3 is TGTGCCAGCAGTGAACACAGCAATCAGCCCCAGCATTTT. It encodes CASSEHSNQPQHF.

The V and J genes are TRBV10-3 and TRBJ1-1; TRBD1 aligns across 7 bases. The length of the CDR3 is 14 residues. V lost 7 bases, J lost 5 bases, and 10 bases stayed unmatched. Germline lookup yields CDR1 ENHRY and CDR2 SYGVKD. CDR3 DNA sequence: TGTGCCATCACTGTGGACCTACAGGGGACTGAAGCTTTCTTT. It translates to CAITVDLQGTEAFF.

The V gene is TRBV18, the J gene TRBJ2-3, with TRBD2 matching over 8 bases. The CDR3 has 18 residues. CDR1 is KGHSH and CDR2 is LQKENI in the germline V gene. V lost 0 bases to trimming and J lost 0 bases; unmatched junction nucleotides: 8. CDR3 DNA sequence: TGTGCCAGCTCACCACCGATGGCTAGCGGGTCTAGCACAGATACGCAGTATTTT. This gives the protein CASSPPMASGSSTDTQYF.

The chain links TRBV10-3 to TRBJ1-1; weak D call: TRBD1 (5 bases). The germline V gene has CDR1 ENHRY and CDR2 SYGVKD. Trimming stripped 0 bases from V and 5 bases from J, with 16 bases between. The CDR3 is made up of 16 amino acids. The CDR3 DNA reads TGTGCCATCAGTGAGTCTATGGGGCAGGGTGGGACTGAAGCTTTCTTT. This codes for CAISESMGQGGTEAFF.